One T cell receptor (beta chain) is described in this entry. The antigen is undetermined. The V and J ends lost 3 bases and 0 bases respectively, with 13 bases between them. Per germline, CDR1 SGHRS and CDR2 YFSETQ. The CDR3 has 15 amino acids. Assay used: immunoSEQ multiplex PCR; TCRdb lists only in-frame clones, some missing. The sample carries a few hundred thousand clones, about 80% recorded once. This entry comes from a study of shared clonotypes between healthy human individuals. Regarding the study as a whole: An anticipated effect of sequencing depth on clonotype sharing among donors was recognized.

Material for sequencing was PBMCs. The chain is built from TRBV5-1 and TRBJ2-7, with D perhaps TRBD1 or TRBD2 (5 bases each). The sequence came from a woman aged 40 to 50 in good health. Some clones in this sample may be carry-over from other donors' samples. This chain's CDR3 is CASSSGTGISYEQYF. DNA for the CDR3: TGCGCCAGCAGCTCCGGGACGGGGATCTCCTACGAGCAGTACTTC.